These 31 T cell receptor beta chains share one sample of origin, sequenced in a study of beta chain features in type 1 diabetes. Of the isolated RNA, all was reverse transcribed, and so the sequenced material was expressed TCRB transcripts. Libraries were prepared by immunoSEQ multiplex PCR; TCRdb keeps only in-frame clonotypes and omits some of them. Among over 600,000 clones, 9.5% to 15% were seen once, and the ten largest hold roughly 0.12%. Points from the study as a whole: All four CD4+ subsets from Type 1 diabetes patients carried moderately but significantly shorter TCRB CDR3s.

Their target antigens are unknown. Sample: naive CD4+ T cells from blood. All receptors come from a man aged 25-45 years with type 1 diabetes.

This clone was counted between two and nine times. The chain carries TRBV9 and TRBJ2-7; 8 positions match TRBD1. The CDR3 extends over 14 amino acids. Germline trimming cut 3 bases from V and 6 bases from J; bases unmatched to any gene: 8. From germline, CDR1 is SGDLS and CDR2 YYNGEE. The CDR3 DNA follows: TGTGCCAGCAGCGAAAGGACAGGGTGGAGCGAGCAGTACTTC. Translated, it gives CASSERTGWSEQYF.

Here the CDR3 reads CASSLSWRASNQPQHF. The CDR3 DNA sequence: TGTGCCAGCAGTTTATCTTGGAGGGCCAGCAATCAGCCCCAGCATTTT. The chain recombines TRBV27 with TRBJ1-5; D is undetermined. The CDR3 has 16 amino acids. CDR1 and CDR2 from the germline V gene are MNHEY and SMNVEV (reference sequence). The V gene lost 0 bases and the J gene lost 1 base, with 10 bases spanning the gap.

The rearrangement links TRBV18 to TRBJ2-7; 8 bases are shared with TRBD1. The CDR3 extends over 16 amino acids. J gave up 2 bases and V 4 bases, and 10 bases lay outside the gene matches. Germline CDR1 reads KGHSH; CDR2 reads LQKENI. CDR3 amino acids: CASSRVGQGGTYEQYF. The CDR3 DNA reads TGTGCCAGCTCACGAGTAGGACAGGGTGGGACCTACGAGCAGTACTTC.

Turning to this clone: The sample has other DNA sequences that encode this CDR3 too. The chain employs TRBV19 and TRBJ2-7, with 7 bases that match TRBD1. The germline V gene encodes CDR1 LNHDA and CDR2 SQIVND (reference sequence). The CDR3 is made up of 12 amino acids. Trimming at V came to 5 bases and at J to 3 bases, leaving 1 base not matched to a gene. CDR3 in amino acids: CASSRDSYEQYF. In DNA, the CDR3 is TGTGCCAGTAGTCGGGACAGCTACGAGCAGTACTTC. Drawing the rest from reference TRBV19 and TRBJ2-7, the complete variable domain is DGGITQSPKYLFRKEGQNVTLSCEQNLNHDAMYWYRQDPGQGLRLIYYSQIVNDFQKGDIAEGYSVSREKKESFPLTVTSAQKNPTAFYLCASSRDSYEQYFGPGTRLTVT.

This clone was found a few times. V gene TRBV18 combines with J gene TRBJ1-1, with TRBD1 as a possible D gene (6 bases). This CDR3 is built from 13 residues. V lost 4 bases and J 1 base, leaving 7 bases between the germline ends. Germline loops: CDR1 KGHSH, CDR2 LQKENI. In nucleotides, the CDR3 is TGTGCCAGCTCACAACAGGGGAACACTGAAGCTTTCTTT. Its translation: CASSQQGNTEAFF.

The V gene is TRBV4-2, the J gene TRBJ2-7; 7 nucleotides match TRBD1. The trim removed 4 bases at V and 3 bases at J, leaving 6 bases unmatched. This CDR3 is 14 amino acids long. CDR1 and CDR2 from the germline V gene are LGHNA and YNFKEQ. The CDR3 region is CASSLGQERYEQYF. CDR3 in DNA: TGTGCCAGCAGCCTTGGACAGGAACGCTACGAGCAGTACTTC.

This clone was counted only a few times. This chain uses TRBV4-3 with TRBJ1-2; 9 bases are a match to TRBD1. V lost 4 bases, J lost 4 bases, and 7 bases stayed unmatched. CDR3 length equals 15 residues. Germline V CDR1 and CDR2: LGHNA, YSLEER. The CDR3 loop is CASSPGQGLLYGYTF. The CDR3 DNA follows: TGCGCCAGCAGCCCGGGACAGGGCCTACTCTATGGCTACACCTTC.

The rearrangement joins TRBV27 to TRBJ2-1, with 8 bases lining up with TRBD2. This CDR3 has 16 residues. The ends lost 5 bases at V and 3 bases at J; junction bases unmatched: 9. Germline CDR1 and CDR2: MNHEY and SMNVEV (reference sequence). CDR3 sequence (DNA): TGTGCCAGCAGTCCCCTAGGCGGGGGGAACTACAATGAGCAGTTCTTC. Amino acids: CASSPLGGGNYNEQFF.

V usage is TRBV5-1 and J usage is TRBJ2-5, with TRBD1 matching over 7 bases. Germline CDR1 and CDR2: SGHRS and YFSETQ. This CDR3 spans 15 amino acids. V shed 4 bases and J 2 bases; nucleotides not matched to a gene: 8. The CDR3 nucleotides read TGCGCCAGCAGCAGACAGGGACGGAATCAAGAGACCCAGTACTTC. Translation gives CASSRQGRNQETQYF.

The V call is TRBV27, the J call TRBJ1-1; TRBD1 aligns across 9 bases. With 2 bases clipped from V and 0 bases from J, the junction kept 7 bases outside the gene matches. CDR1 is MNHEY, CDR2 SMNVEV, per germline (reference sequence). The CDR3 runs to 17 residues. The CDR3 sequence is CASSLKTGGDLNTEAFF. The CDR3, as DNA: TGTGCCAGCAGTTTAAAGACAGGGGGGGATTTGAACACTGAAGCTTTCTTT.

This clone was detected only a few times. This chain links TRBV4-3 with TRBJ2-1; 8 positions agree with TRBD2. The CDR3 is 15 residues long. Germline trimming cut 4 bases from V and 1 base from J; bases unmatched to any gene: 3. Germline CDR1 LGHNA, CDR2 YSLEER. The DNA of the CDR3 is TGCGCCAGCAGCCGCCAGCGGGGGTCCTACAATGAGCAGTTCTTC. It codes for CASSRQRGSYNEQFF.

The chain is built from TRBV5-4 and TRBJ2-7; the D gene is possibly TRBD1 (6 bases). The CDR3 is 15 amino acids. In germline, CDR1 is SGHNT, CDR2 YYREEE (reference sequence). V lost 0 bases, J lost 3 bases, and 13 bases lay in between. The CDR3 spells CASSLEPQGFYEQYF. CDR3 nucleotide sequence: TGTGCCAGCAGCTTGGAACCTCAGGGGTTCTACGAGCAGTACTTC.

V is TRBV4-3 and J is TRBJ2-2; 10 bases align to TRBD1. The CDR3 loop spans 18 amino acids. With 0 bases clipped from V and 6 bases from J, the junction kept 10 bases outside the gene matches. Germline V CDR1 and CDR2: LGHNA, YSLEER. CDR3 in DNA: TGCGCCAGCAGCCAAGATCCCTCCGGGACAGGGGTCCCCGGGGAGCTGTTTTTT. It yields the protein CASSQDPSGTGVPGELFF.

The genes are TRBV7-3 and TRBJ1-1; TRBD1 matches at 8 bases. The CDR3 is made up of 14 amino acids. Germline assignment: CDR1 SGHTA and CDR2 FQGTGA. J gave up 3 bases and V 4 bases, and 4 bases lay outside the gene matches. The CDR3 DNA is TGTGCCAGCAGCTCCAGGGGGCAGGACACTGAAGCTTTCTTT. It encodes CASSSRGQDTEAFF.

This clone was seen more than once but under ten times. The chain employs TRBV6-5 and TRBJ1-5; no clear D. CDR1 and CDR2 (germline): MNHEY, SVGAGI. V lost 4 bases to trimming and J lost 2 bases, with 9 bases between them. There are 14 residues in the CDR3. The CDR3 nucleotides are TGTGCCAGCAGTTCCCGCGGGGGCAATCAGCCCCAGCATTTT. Amino acid sequence: CASSSRGGNQPQHF.

This clone has more than one count but fewer than ten. The chain employs TRBV9 and TRBJ1-2; maybe TRBD1 (6 bases). Germline loops: CDR1 SGDLS, CDR2 YYNGEE. Trimming removed 4 bases at V and 6 bases at J, with 13 bases between. This CDR3 is 13 amino acids long. CDR3 bases: TGTGCCAGCAGCTCCGGGACACTGAATGGCTACACCTTC. Its translation: CASSSGTLNGYTF. Combining the CDR3 with reference TRBV9 and TRBJ1-2 gives the whole variable domain DSGVTQTPKHLITATGQRVTLRCSPRSGDLSVYWYQQSLDQGLQFLIQYYNGEERAKGNILERFSAQQFPDLHSELNLSSLELGDSALYFCASSSGTLNGYTFGSGTRLTVV.

V and J are TRBV12-5 and TRBJ2-1; possible D gene TRBD2, 5 bases. Germline lookup yields CDR1 LGHNT and CDR2 FRNRAP. This CDR3 comprises 15 residues. Deletions cut 3 bases from V and 2 bases from J, with 11 bases between. CDR3 bases: TGTGCTAGTGGTTTCCCCTCCGGGACCTACAATGAGCAGTTCTTC. Protein product: CASGFPSGTYNEQFF.

This clone was found a few times. This chain connects TRBV5-6 to TRBJ1-2; unclear D gene. V was trimmed by 4 bases and J by 5 bases, leaving 12 bases between them. This CDR3 is built from 13 residues. Germline values: CDR1 SGHDT, CDR2 YYEEEE. The CDR3 coding sequence is TGTGCCAGCAGCCCTCAGGCGGGGTATGGCTACACCTTC. It translates to CASSPQAGYGYTF.

J is TRBJ2-2 and V is TRBV29-1; TRBD2 agrees at 8 bases. Germline CDR1 is SQVTM and CDR2 is ANQGSEA. The CDR3 extends over 14 amino acids. Unmatched junction bases numbered 8, after V lost 5 bases and J lost 6 bases. CDR3 in DNA: TGCAGCGTTTCAAACTCACTAGCGGCCGGGGAGCTGTTTTTT. As protein: CSVSNSLAAGELFF.

V and J are TRBV19 and TRBJ2-2; perhaps TRBD2 as D (6 bases). The length of the CDR3 is 13 residues. CDR1 LNHDA and CDR2 SQIVND come from the germline V gene (reference sequence). The V gene lost 3 bases and the J gene lost 7 bases, with 9 bases spanning the gap. The CDR3 region is CASSIGGSGELFF. CDR3 nucleotide sequence: TGTGCCAGTAGTATCGGGGGAAGCGGGGAGCTGTTTTTT.

This rearrangement joins TRBV25-1 to TRBJ2-7; 7 bases match TRBD1. The germline V gene encodes CDR1 MGHDK and CDR2 SYGVNS. CDR3 length equals 16 residues. J lost 0 bases, V lost 1 base, and 6 bases had no gene match. The CDR3 is CASSEFKGASSYEQYF. The CDR3 DNA follows: TGTGCCAGCAGTGAATTCAAGGGGGCGAGCTCCTACGAGCAGTACTTC.

The chain links TRBV11-2 to TRBJ1-6; 10 bases agree with TRBD1. V gave up 5 bases and J gave up 9 bases; unmatched junction bases: 7. The CDR3 has 15 residues. Per the germline V gene, CDR1 is SGHAT and CDR2 is FQNNGV. CDR3 sequence (DNA): TGTGCCAGCAGCCCCTCCGGGACAGGGGTTTCACCCCTCCACTTT. This gives the protein CASSPSGTGVSPLHF. Based on the CDR3 plus reference TRBV11-2 and TRBJ1-6, the full variable domain is EAGVAQSPRYKIIEKRQSVAFWCNPISGHATLYWYQQILGQGPKLLIQFQNNGVVDDSQLPKDRFSAERLKGVDSTLKIQPAKLEDSAVYLCASSPSGTGVSPLHFGNGTRLTVT.

The V call is TRBV4-2, the J call TRBJ2-1, with D tentatively TRBD2 (5 bases). The germline gives CDR1 LGHNA, CDR2 YNFKEQ. CDR3 size: 15 residues. Trimming cost V 1 base and J 0 bases, with 7 bases left between them. CDR3: CASSQGLYSYNEQFF. As DNA, the CDR3 is TGTGCCAGCAGCCAAGGACTATACTCCTACAATGAGCAGTTCTTC.

The chain is built from TRBV6-6 and TRBJ1-1; the D gene is possibly TRBD1 (6 bases). Trimming pared 5 bases from V and 3 bases from J, leaving 13 bases between. The CDR3 is 14 residues long. Germline V gives CDR1 MNHNY, CDR2 SVGAGI (reference sequence). The DNA for the CDR3 is TGTGCCAGCAGTAATAGGGGGTTCGACACTGAAGCTTTCTTT. This translates into CASSNRGFDTEAFF.

This clone was seen a few times. The gene calls are TRBV9 and TRBJ1-2; no reliable D call. This CDR3 spans 15 amino acids. Per germline, CDR1 SGDLS and CDR2 YYNGEE. The V end lost 0 bases, the J end lost 4 bases, and 13 bases lay between the germline ends. CDR3 loop: CASSVATSAAYGYTF. Written as DNA, the CDR3 is TGTGCCAGCAGCGTAGCTACGTCGGCAGCCTATGGCTACACCTTC.

The chain employs TRBV14 and TRBJ2-2; D uncertain. Trimming shortened V by 6 bases and J by 0 bases, and 8 bases separated the two germline ends. From germline, CDR1 is SGHDN and CDR2 FVKESK. The CDR3 spans 14 residues. The CDR3 nucleotides read TGTGCCAGCAGTCAGCAGGCGAACACCGGGGAGCTGTTTTTT. Its protein is CASSQQANTGELFF.

This clone was observed a few times. The V gene is TRBV4-3, the J gene TRBJ2-7, with TRBD1 as a possible D gene (5 bases). Trimming shortened V by 1 base and J by 7 bases, and 11 bases separated the two germline ends. CDR1 is LGHNA and CDR2 is YSLEER in the germline V gene. CDR3 length: 13 amino acids. The CDR3 loop is CASSQGDRREQYF. The CDR3 bases are TGCGCCAGCAGCCAAGGAGACAGAAGGGAGCAGTACTTC.

This chain joins TRBV18 and TRBJ1-2, with a tentative D call TRBD1 (6 bases). Germline V gives CDR1 KGHSH, CDR2 LQKENI. The length of the CDR3 is 14 residues. The germline V and J ends were trimmed by 5 bases and 8 bases, with 18 bases remaining between them. CDR3 bases: TGTGCCAGCTCAAATGCCCAGGGACAATACGGCTACACCTTC. It is translated as CASSNAQGQYGYTF. Based on the CDR3 plus reference TRBV18 and TRBJ1-2, the full variable domain is NAGVMQNPRHLVRRRGQEARLRCSPMKGHSHVYWYRQLPEEGLKFMVYLQKENIIDESGMPKERFSAEFPKEGPSILRIQQVVRGDSAAYFCASSNAQGQYGYTFGSGTRLTVV.

This sequence joins TRBV2 and TRBJ2-3, with D unresolved. V was clipped by 8 bases and J by 6 bases, with 18 bases between them. The CDR3 extends over 14 amino acids. Germline CDR1 and CDR2: SNHLY and FYNNEI. CDR3 residues: CASHVYRTVDTQYF. The CDR3 nucleotides read TGTGCCAGCCATGTCTATCGAACGGTGGATACGCAGTATTTT.

The chain uses TRBV10-3 and TRBJ1-5; 7 bases map to TRBD1. Germline loops: CDR1 ENHRY, CDR2 SYGVKD. The CDR3 is 13 residues long. Unmatched junction bases numbered 5, after V lost 5 bases and J lost 7 bases. The CDR3 is CAISTGVGQPQHF. CDR3 DNA sequence: TGTGCCATCAGTACAGGGGTGGGACAGCCCCAGCATTTT.

The rearrangement links TRBV6-6 to TRBJ2-7, with D unclear. The V end was cut by 2 bases, the J end by 1 base, with 6 bases between. Germline V gives CDR1 MNHNY, CDR2 SVGAGI (reference sequence). CDR3 length: 13 residues. The CDR3 DNA is TGTGCCAGCAGTTACGATCAATCCTACGAGCAGTACTTC. It codes for CASSYDQSYEQYF.